A single sample is the source of the 5 T cell receptor beta chains below, sequenced in a study of T cell responses to AZD1222 COVID-19 vaccine. Using immunoSEQ multiplex PCR, the repertoire was profiled, and TCRdb retains in-frame clones only, with some absent. The data show around 150,000 clones, 80% to 95% seen once. The material was peripheral blood, obtained 28 days after the second AZD1222 dose. All receptors derive from an adult who received the AZD1222 COVID-19 vaccine.

The chain uses TRBV2 and TRBJ1-2; 7 nucleotides line up with TRBD1. J gave up 7 bases and V 3 bases, and 8 bases lay outside the gene matches. The length of the CDR3 is 14 residues. Germline V gives CDR1 SNHLY, CDR2 FYNNEI. CDR3 amino acids: CASSDTGDTGGYTF. CDR3 in DNA: TGTGCCAGCAGTGATACAGGGGATACGGGTGGCTACACCTTC.

V usage is TRBV5-4 and J usage is TRBJ2-3, with D perhaps TRBD2 (5 bases). This CDR3 spans 13 amino acids. Germline V gene sequence: CDR1 SGHNT, CDR2 YYREEE (reference sequence). The V and J ends lost 4 bases and 7 bases respectively, with 13 bases between them. DNA for the CDR3: TGTGCCAGCAGCCCAGAGGGCGGTCATACGCAGTATTTT. This encodes CASSPEGGHTQYF. The full variable domain, completed using reference TRBV5-4 and TRBJ2-3, is ETGVTQSPTHLIKTRGQQVTLRCSSQSGHNTVSWYQQALGQGPQFIFQYYREEENGRGNFPPRFSGLQFPNYSSELNVNALELDDSALYLCASSPEGGHTQYFGPGTRLTVL.

The V call is TRBV6-4, the J call TRBJ1-1, with D perhaps TRBD1 (5 bases). Trimming stripped 5 bases from V and 4 bases from J, with 14 bases between. Germline V gene sequence: CDR1 MRHNA, CDR2 SNTAGT. The CDR3 spans 14 residues. The CDR3, as DNA: TGTGCCAGCAGTCCCTTTTCGGGGGGCACTGAAGCTTTCTTT. It translates to CASSPFSGGTEAFF.

On this clone itself: Other DNA sequences within the sample encode an identical CDR3. The genes are TRBV6-5 and TRBJ2-7, with 9 positions matching TRBD2. V gave up 3 bases and J gave up 0 bases; unmatched junction bases: 0. Germline CDR1 is MNHEY and CDR2 is SVGAGI. The CDR3 extends over 14 amino acids. The CDR3, as DNA: TGTGCCAGCAGTTATAGCGGGAGCTCCTACGAGCAGTACTTC. The encoded protein is CASSYSGSSYEQYF.

Note on this clone: This specimen includes other DNA sequences encoding the same CDR3. The J gene is TRBJ1-6, the V gene TRBV27; 10 bases agree with TRBD1. Germline assignment: CDR1 MNHEY and CDR2 SMNVEV (reference sequence). The CDR3 loop spans 15 amino acids. The ends lost 6 bases at V and 8 bases at J; junction bases unmatched: 7. The CDR3 region has the DNA TGTGCCAGCAGCCGAACGGGGACAGGGGATTCACCCCTCCACTTT. Residues: CASSRTGTGDSPLHF.